This TCR beta chain was profiled in a study of blood T cell repertoires in COVID-19. Across the whole study: Spain, Italy and the United States supplied samples that represented acute and convalescent COVID-19.

Only in-frame clones appear in the TCRdb table, and some are missing; sequencing was by immunoSEQ multiplex PCR. Of some 260,000 clones detected, just over 90% appear once; the ten largest clones hold under 2.5%. Germline V gene lookup returns CDR1 LNHDA and CDR2 SQIVND (reference sequence). Trimming pared 1 base from V and 9 bases from J, leaving 10 bases between. The CDR3 runs to 14 residues. This chain links TRBV19 with TRBJ1-6; no definite D call. The sequence was obtained from a woman younger than 30 who had recovered from COVID-19. What was sequenced was PBMCs or T cells enriched from blood (not recorded which). The CDR3 protein is CASSIVGSASPLHF. CDR3 DNA sequence: TGTGCCAGTAGTATAGTCGGGTCAGCTTCACCCCTCCACTTT.